This TCR beta chain derives from a study of T cell changes during pregnancy in multiple sclerosis. The germline CDR1 and CDR2 sequences are SGHTA and FQGTGA. The CDR3 runs to 15 residues. V dropped 5 bases and J dropped 0 bases, with 11 bases sitting between them. This clone has just a few counts. Repertoires were generated with immunoSEQ multiplex PCR, while TCRdb's copy carries only in-frame clones and drops some. The data show over 65,000 clones, roughly 90% seen once. Specimen: peripheral blood, collected in the first trimester of pregnancy. The V and J genes are TRBV7-3 and TRBJ2-1; D not certain. This TCR was sampled from a female donor with multiple sclerosis, enrolled in a pregnancy study. This CDR3 is CASSLTRSSYNEQFF. The DNA of the CDR3 is TGTGCCAGCAGCCTTACACGGAGCTCCTACAATGAGCAGTTCTTC.